What follows are 3 T cell receptor beta chains derived from one specimen sequenced in a study of cytomegalovirus exposure and HLA in healthy donors. PCR was performed using 60 Vbeta and 13 Jbeta primers. TCRdb's table, derived via immunoSEQ multiplex PCR, lists solely in-frame clones and lacks some. The repertoire holds 120,000 or so clones, with more than 60% as singletons. Sequences were obtained from PBMCs. The source is a man aged 18 to 30 in good health and CMV-seronegative.

The V gene is TRBV27, the J gene TRBJ1-2, with a tentative D call TRBD1 (5 bases). The CDR3 runs 15 residues. The germline CDR1 and CDR2 sequences are MNHEY and SMNVEV (reference sequence). Deletions cut 4 bases from V and 4 bases from J, with 16 bases between. The CDR3 DNA follows: TGTGCCAGCAGTTCGGGACTGGCGGGCCTCTATGGCTACACCTTC. Encoded protein: CASSSGLAGLYGYTF.

The rearrangement joins TRBV9 to TRBJ2-3; TRBD2 matches at 8 bases. The CDR3 has 17 amino acids. Germline assignment: CDR1 SGDLS and CDR2 YYNGEE. V dropped 4 bases and J dropped 8; count of bases not matched to a gene: 18. CDR3 coding DNA: TGTGCCAGCAGCCCACCCGGGACTAGTTTTGGTTCGGGTACGCAGTATTTT. It encodes CASSPPGTSFGSGTQYF.

The rearrangement joins TRBV9 to TRBJ2-3; 12 nucleotides align to TRBD2. Germline-derived CDR1 and CDR2 are SGDLS and YYNGEE. This CDR3 is 16 amino acids long. The trim removed 0 bases at V and 7 bases at J, leaving 6 bases unmatched. CDR3: CASSVAGLAGDYTQYF. CDR3 DNA sequence: TGTGCCAGCAGCGTAGCGGGACTAGCGGGCGATTATACGCAGTATTTT.